This T cell receptor (beta chain) originates from a study of CXCR3-negative and CXCR3-positive naive CD8 T cells. Germline CDR1 reads SGHVS; CDR2 reads FQNEAQ. The CDR3 has 16 amino acids. Preparation of TRB cDNA libraries relied on 5' RACE carrying UMI labels. From the 5' RACE reads, TCRdb lists one entry per CDR3 protein and no DNA. Here the sample table reports 150,000 or so distinct CDR3 sequences. The chain links TRBV7-8 to TRBJ1-1; TCRdb indicates TRBD1, and absent DNA this call remains unverified. The TCR originated in a human donor in good health. Some clones in this sample may be carry-over from other donors' samples. The sequenced material came from naive CXCR3- CD8+ T cells from blood. Described subset: CD45RO-CCR7+CD27+CD95- naive CD8+ T cells lacking CXCR3 (TNR3-). CDR3 residues: CASSLVHGGGFTEAFF.